This TCR beta chain was sequenced during a study of cytomegalovirus exposure and HLA in healthy donors. The method was immunoSEQ multiplex PCR; TCRdb's version includes in-frame clones alone and lacks a portion of them. The sample lists about 160,000 clones, roughly 90% occurring once. Regarding the study as a whole: A few chains linked to CMV were shown in vitro to be specific for CMV antigens.

Details on this clone: The target antigen is unknown.

CDR1 is SGHAT, CDR2 FQNNGV, per germline. The CDR3 covers 15 residues. Trimming took 0 bases from V and 7 from J; bases not matched to a gene: 3. The gene calls are TRBV11-2 and TRBJ2-1, with TRBD2 matching 10 bases. The sequence was obtained from a man aged 18 to 35 in good health and CMV-seropositive. Sequencing used PBMCs. The CDR3 DNA is TGTGCCAGCAGCTTAGACCAGGGACTAGCGAATGAGCAGTTCTTC. Protein sequence: CASSLDQGLANEQFF.